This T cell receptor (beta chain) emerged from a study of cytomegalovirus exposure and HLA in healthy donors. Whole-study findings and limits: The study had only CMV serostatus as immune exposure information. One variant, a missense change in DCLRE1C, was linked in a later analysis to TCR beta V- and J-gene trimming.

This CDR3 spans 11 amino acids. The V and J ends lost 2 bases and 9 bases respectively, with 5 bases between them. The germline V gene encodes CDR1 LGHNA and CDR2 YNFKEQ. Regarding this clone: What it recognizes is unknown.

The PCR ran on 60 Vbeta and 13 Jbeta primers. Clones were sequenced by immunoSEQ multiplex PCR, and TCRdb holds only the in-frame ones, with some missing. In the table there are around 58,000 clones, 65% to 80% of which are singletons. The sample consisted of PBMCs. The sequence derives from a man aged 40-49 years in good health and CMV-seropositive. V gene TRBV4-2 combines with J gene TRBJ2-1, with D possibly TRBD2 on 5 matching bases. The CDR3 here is CASSQRGEQFF. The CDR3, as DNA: TGTGCCAGCAGCCAACGGGGTGAGCAGTTCTTC.